This is a list of T cell receptor beta chains from one sample in a study of OX40 agonist ivuxolimab in advanced cancers. Assay used: immunoSEQ multiplex PCR; TCRdb lists only in-frame clones, some missing. The table includes 9,500 to 12,000 clones, 81% detected once. The sequenced sample was CD4+ or CD8+ T cells sorted from blood, obtained in a trial of the OX40 agonist ivuxolimab. The receptors come from an adult with an advanced solid tumor such as melanoma, head and neck, liver or kidney cancer. The CDR3 runs from the conserved cysteine through the conserved F or W. A D gene is named only where the DNA matches it firmly. Part of the rows lack a size; the others show once, few, many or a class for expanded clones.

clone size	V gene	D gene	J gene	CDR3 protein	CDR3 DNA
once	TRBV5-8	-	TRBJ2-3	CASSLIGTTSTDTQYF	TGTGCCAGCAGCTTGATCGGGACGACTAGCACAGATACGCAGTATTTT
few	TRBV5-4	-	TRBJ2-1	CASSLVRHEQFF	TGTGCCAGCAGCTTGGTGCGGCATGAGCAGTTCTTC
-	TRBV7-9	-	TRBJ1-5	CASSLGGQPQHF	TGTGCCAGCAGCTTAGGTGGTCAGCCCCAGCATTTT
once	TRBV18	-	TRBJ2-1	CASSPAGSSYNEQFF	TGTGCCAGCTCCCCAGCCGGGAGTTCGTACAATGAGCAGTTCTTC
-	TRBV7-9	TRBD2	TRBJ2-2	CASPHRRGGAELFF	TGTGCCAGCCCACACCGCCGGGGGGGCGCGGAGCTGTTTTTT
-	TRBV7-9	TRBD2	TRBJ2-5	CASAISGRVETQYF	TGTGCCAGCGCAATTAGCGGGAGGGTGGAGACCCAGTACTTC
-	TRBV4-1	-	TRBJ2-7	CASSPIGQPYEQYF	TGCGCCAGCAGCCCCATCGGACAGCCCTACGAGCAGTACTTC
-	TRBV7-6	-	TRBJ2-1	CASSLKGNEQFF	TGTGCCAGCAGCTTAAAGGGGAACGAGCAGTTCTTC
-	TRBV2	-	TRBJ2-7	CASSEGHSSYEQYF	TGTGCCAGCAGTGAAGGCCACAGCTCCTACGAGCAGTACTTC
once	TRBV25-1	TRBD1	TRBJ1-1	CASSGDRGTNTEAFF	TGTGCCAGCAGTGGGGACAGGGGGACGAACACTGAAGCTTTCTTT
-	TRBV11-3	-	TRBJ2-3	CASSLGGSTQYF	TGTGCCAGCAGCTTAGGGGGCAGTACGCAGTATTTT
-	TRBV4-1	TRBD2	TRBJ2-1	CASSQDTSGGAYNEQFF	TGCGCCAGCAGCCAAGATACTAGCGGGGGAGCCTACAATGAGCAGTTCTTC
-	TRBV15	-	TRBJ2-5	CATRTDRRETQYF	TGTGCCACCAGAACCGACCGACGGGAGACCCAGTACTTC
once	TRBV9	TRBD1	TRBJ1-2	CASSAPSSGTGGRGYTF	TGTGCCAGCAGCGCCCCTTCCTCCGGGACAGGGGGCCGCGGCTACACCTTC
once	TRBV6-4	TRBD2	TRBJ2-7	CASGTSGGYEQYF	TGTGCCAGCGGGACTAGCGGGGGCTACGAGCAGTACTTC
-	TRBV9	TRBD2	TRBJ2-5	CASSESGGAPETQYF	TGTGCCAGCAGCGAAAGCGGGGGGGCCCCAGAGACCCAGTACTTC
-	TRBV6-1	-	TRBJ2-3	CASSEAPIGGGSTDTQYF	TGTGCCAGCAGTGAAGCGCCAATAGGGGGGGGGAGCACAGATACGCAGTATTTT
-	TRBV7-6	TRBD1	TRBJ2-1	CASSGQGDISYNEQFF	TGTGCCAGCAGCGGACAGGGGGATATCTCCTACAATGAGCAGTTCTTC
-	TRBV1	-	TRBJ2-3	CTSSLGLASTDTQYF	TGCACCAGCAGCCTCGGACTGGCCAGCACAGATACGCAGTATTTT
-	TRBV9	TRBD2	TRBJ2-1	CASSASSGVDEQFF	TGTGCCAGCAGCGCGAGTAGCGGGGTCGATGAGCAGTTCTTC
-	TRBV6-5	-	TRBJ1-3	CASSDSSGNTIYF	TGTGCCAGCAGTGACAGCTCTGGAAACACCATATATTTT
-	TRBV19	TRBD1	TRBJ2-4	CASMAGGLDIQYF	TGTGCCAGTATGGCAGGGGGCTTGGACATTCAGTACTTC
-	TRBV27	TRBD2	TRBJ2-3	CASRPGLAGEFGGLGTDTQYF	TGTGCCAGCAGACCGGGACTAGCGGGAGAATTTGGTGGGTTGGGCACAGATACGCAGTATTTT
-	TRBV29-1	TRBD2	TRBJ2-1	CSVEDQISGLAEDNEQFF	TGCAGCGTTGAAGATCAAATATCGGGACTAGCGGAGGACAATGAGCAGTTCTTC
-	TRBV7-9	-	TRBJ2-5	CASSLEMDSSMETQYF	TGTGCCAGCAGCTTAGAAATGGACTCAAGTATGGAGACCCAGTACTTC
-	TRBV9	-	TRBJ1-2	CASSGSYGYTF	TGTGCCAGCAGCGGGAGCTATGGCTACACCTTC
-	TRBV7-9	-	TRBJ1-4	CASRRGTTVGLGEKLFF	TGTGCCAGCAGACGAGGGACAACAGTTGGGTTAGGTGAAAAACTGTTTTTT
medium-sized	TRBV5-1	-	TRBJ2-1	CASSPTGTPYNEQFF	TGCGCCAGCAGCCCCACCGGGACTCCCTACAATGAGCAGTTCTTC
once	TRBV9	-	TRBJ2-5	CASSVEGREMETQYF	TGTGCCAGCAGCGTTGAAGGGAGAGAGATGGAGACCCAGTACTTC
-	TRBV9	TRBD2	TRBJ2-1	CASSVLSAGPYNEQFF	TGTGCCAGCAGCGTATTGTCAGCGGGGCCCTACAATGAGCAGTTCTTC
-	TRBV2	TRBD1	TRBJ1-2	CASSELSTGPYGYTF	TGTGCCAGCAGTGAACTTTCGACAGGGCCCTATGGCTACACCTTC
-	TRBV19	TRBD2	TRBJ2-5	CASSQKSLAEQETQYF	TGTGCCAGTAGTCAGAAATCGCTAGCGGAGCAAGAGACCCAGTACTTC
-	TRBV2	TRBD2	TRBJ2-7	CASGRGVLGEQYF	TGTGCCAGCGGGAGGGGAGTCCTTGGGGAGCAGTACTTC
-	TRBV7-9	TRBD2	TRBJ2-5	CASSPSGGAIETQYF	TGTGCCAGCAGCCCCAGCGGGGGGGCCATAGAGACCCAGTACTTC
-	TRBV7-6	TRBD1	TRBJ2-7	CASSSPGQGAYEQYF	TGTGCCAGCAGCTCACCGGGACAGGGGGCTTACGAGCAGTACTTC
-	TRBV29-1	-	TRBJ1-4	CSVVGGVGEKLFF	TGCAGCGTGGTGGGGGGCGTCGGTGAAAAACTGTTTTTT
-	TRBV10-2	TRBD1	TRBJ2-1	CASRSDRGSYNEQFF	TGCGCCAGCAGGAGTGACAGGGGCTCCTACAATGAGCAGTTCTTC
-	TRBV9	TRBD1	TRBJ1-1	CASSSRTGALYTEAFF	TGTGCCAGCAGCTCCCGGACAGGGGCATTGTACACTGAAGCTTTCTTT
-	TRBV6-6	-	TRBJ1-1	CASSYSSNTEAFF	TGTGCCAGCAGTTACTCCTCGAACACTGAAGCTTTCTTT
once	TRBV27	TRBD2	TRBJ2-1	CASSARLAGGYNEQFF	TGTGCCAGCAGTGCCCGACTAGCGGGGGGATACAATGAGCAGTTCTTC
-	TRBV9	-	TRBJ1-1	CASSVVPNTEAFF	TGTGCCAGCAGCGTAGTGCCAAACACTGAAGCTTTCTTT
-	TRBV11-2	-	TRBJ1-2	CASSLSGGKFDGYTF	TGTGCCAGCAGCTTATCCGGAGGAAAGTTTGATGGCTACACCTTC
medium-sized	TRBV9	-	TRBJ1-5	CASSREGVVNQPQHF	TGTGCCAGCAGCCGCGAGGGGGTTGTCAATCAGCCCCAGCATTTT
-	TRBV25-1	-	TRBJ2-7	CASSEGGSWEQYF	TGTGCCAGCAGTGAAGGAGGCAGTTGGGAGCAGTACTTC
-	TRBV27	-	TRBJ1-3	CASHSGNTIYF	TGTGCCAGCCATTCAGGAAACACCATATATTTT
-	TRBV28	-	TRBJ2-5	CAILGETQYF	TGTGCCATCCTCGGGGAGACCCAGTACTTC
-	TRBV27	-	TRBJ1-5	CASSLGGFNQPQHF	TGTGCCAGCAGTTTGGGGGGTTTCAATCAGCCCCAGCATTTT
-	TRBV27	-	TRBJ2-1	CASSLRGGINEQFF	TGTGCCAGCAGTTTAAGAGGGGGGATCAATGAGCAGTTCTTC
few	TRBV6-1	TRBD2	TRBJ2-7	CASSSSGGADEQYF	TGTGCCAGCAGCTCTAGCGGGGGGGCCGACGAGCAGTACTTC
-	TRBV27	-	TRBJ2-7	CASMVAGKVERYF	TGTGCCAGCATGGTTGCGGGGAAAGTCGAGCGGTACTTC
few	TRBV20-1	-	TRBJ1-1	CSARDQPEAFF	TGCAGTGCTAGAGACCAGCCTGAAGCTTTCTTT
once	TRBV18	TRBD2	TRBJ2-5	CASSYAGTSGFEETQYF	TGTGCCAGCTCATATGCCGGGACTAGCGGGTTTGAGGAGACCCAGTACTTC
-	TRBV9	-	TRBJ2-1	CASSVGGSGNEQFF	TGTGCCAGCAGCGTAGGAGGGAGCGGGAATGAGCAGTTCTTC
-	TRBV25-1	TRBD1	TRBJ1-1	CASSDHRGGNTEAFF	TGTGCCAGCAGTGATCACAGGGGTGGGAACACTGAAGCTTTCTTT